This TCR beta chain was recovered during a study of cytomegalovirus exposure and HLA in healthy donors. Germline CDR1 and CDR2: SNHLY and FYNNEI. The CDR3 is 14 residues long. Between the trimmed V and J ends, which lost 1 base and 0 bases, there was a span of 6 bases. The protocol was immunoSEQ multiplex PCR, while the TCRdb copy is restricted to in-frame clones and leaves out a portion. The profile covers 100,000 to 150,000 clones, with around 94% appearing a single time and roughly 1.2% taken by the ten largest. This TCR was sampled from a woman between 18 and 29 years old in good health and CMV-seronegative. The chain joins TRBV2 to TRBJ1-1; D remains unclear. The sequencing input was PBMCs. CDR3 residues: CASSEGQMNTEAFF. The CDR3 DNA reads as TGTGCCAGCAGTGAAGGTCAGATGAACACTGAAGCTTTCTTT.